These 15 T cell receptor beta chains were all obtained from the same sample, sequenced in a study of T cells in Graves' hyperthyroidism and ophthalmopathy (dated by TCRdb to about 2019). The method behind the library was multiplex PCR. Sequenced using an Illumina HiSeq 2000. The TCR beta CDR3 regions were amplified from RNA transcripts. A first-round RT-PCR of the TCR CDR3 used the HTBI primer set with the Qiagen OneStep RT-PCR kit. TCRdb reworked the public reads: Q25 trimming with fastp, MiXCR clone assembly, productive beta chains retained. CDR3 protein sequences are deduplicated, and each keeps its most common genes and DNA. This sample holds about 380,000 distinct CDR3 sequences; less than 20% were observed only once. The ten largest clones take up 35% to 45% of the sample. Sequenced sample: blood. These receptors were taken from a man in his late teens or twenties with Graves' ophthalmopathy.

This clonotype came up many times. This sequence joins TRBV7-9 and TRBJ2-1; 10 positions agree with TRBD2. The V gene end was trimmed by 5 bases and the J gene end by 3 bases; junction bases not matched to a gene: 4. CDR3 size: 15 residues. Germline CDR1 is SEHNR and CDR2 is FQNEAQ (reference sequence). The CDR3 loop reads CASSPSGGDYNEQFF. CDR3 nucleotide sequence: TGTGCCAGCAGCCCTAGCGGGGGAGACTACAATGAGCAGTTCTTC.

This clonotype was observed a few times. The chain carries TRBV9 and TRBJ1-1; 7 bases are shared with TRBD1. After removal of 3 bases from V and 4 bases from J, the junction contained 6 bases not matched to a gene. Germline V gene sequence: CDR1 SGDLS, CDR2 YYNGEE. CDR3 size: 14 residues. The CDR3 region has the DNA TGTGCCAGCAGCGCAGGGGGACGGGGCACTGAAGCTTTCTTT. This sequence encodes CASSAGGRGTEAFF.

This clonotype was counted many times. This chain links TRBV5-1 with TRBJ2-5; D possibly corresponds to TRBD2 (5 bases). Germline V gene sequence: CDR1 SGHRS, CDR2 YFSETQ. The CDR3 is 13 amino acids. Trimming left V 4 bases short and J 5 bases short, with 12 bases between. The CDR3: CASSPDGGETQYF. As DNA, the CDR3 is TGCGCCAGCAGCCCCGACGGCGGGGAGACCCAGTACTTC.

This clonotype has only a few counts. The CDR3 nucleotides read TGTGCCAGCACCCCGGGACAGGCTCGTGGTCGGCTGTTTTTT. Protein product: CASTPGQARGRLFF. The chain has TRBV28 and TRBJ2-2; 8 bases align to TRBD1. This CDR3 comprises 14 residues. V lost 7 bases, J lost 13 bases, and 14 bases stayed unmatched. Germline lookup yields CDR1 MDHEN and CDR2 SYDVKM.

CDR3 amino acids: CAARDIGDIQETQYF. The CDR3, as DNA: TGTGCCGCCAGGGATATCGGGGACATTCAAGAGACCCAGTACTTC. The J gene is TRBJ2-5, the V gene TRBV10-3; weak D call: TRBD1 (6 bases). Germline values: CDR1 ENHRY, CDR2 SYGVKD. The V end lost 11 bases, the J end lost 2 bases, and 21 bases lay between the germline ends. The CDR3 totals 15 residues.

The rearrangement joins TRBV15 to TRBJ1-1; D is perhaps TRBD1 (6 bases). Germline assignment: CDR1 LNHNV and CDR2 YYDKDF (reference sequence). V lost 2 bases to trimming and J lost 3 bases, with 22 bases between them. The CDR3 totals 18 residues. The chain's CDR3 is CATSRTLTGQAEYTEAFF. The DNA for the CDR3 is TGTGCCACCAGCAGAACCTTGACAGGCCAAGCAGAGTACACTGAAGCTTTCTTT.

CDR3 nucleotides: TGCAGCGTTGGGGAACAGGTTCAAGAGACCCAGTACTTC. Translation gives CSVGEQVQETQYF. The chain joins TRBV29-1 to TRBJ2-5; maybe TRBD1 (5 bases). This CDR3 contains 13 residues. V lost 4 bases, J lost 2 bases, and 11 bases lay in between. Per the germline V gene, CDR1 is SQVTM and CDR2 is ANQGSEA.

This clonotype was observed a handful of times. The genes are TRBV7-9 and TRBJ1-2, with a tentative D call TRBD1 (5 bases). Trimming took 5 bases from V and 1 from J, leaving 11 bases between them. The CDR3 runs 14 residues. Germline assignment: CDR1 SEHNR and CDR2 FQNEAQ (reference sequence). The CDR3 bases are TGTGCCAGCAGCGCCGGGACGGTTAACTATGGCTACACCTTC. This translates into CASSAGTVNYGYTF.

This clonotype has only a few counts. The V call is TRBV4-1, the J call TRBJ1-2; D unresolved. The V and J ends lost 5 bases and 4 bases respectively, with 14 bases between them. The germline gives CDR1 MGHRA, CDR2 YSYEKL. CDR3 length equals 14 residues. In nucleotides, the CDR3 is TGCGCCAGCAGCGATCCAAAGGGAGGCTATGGCTACACCTTC. As protein: CASSDPKGGYGYTF.

In this sample, this clonotype turned up many times. The V gene is TRBV7-2, the J gene TRBJ1-1; 7 nucleotides agree with TRBD1. There are 16 residues in the CDR3. V gave up 1 base and J gave up 2 bases; unmatched junction bases: 7. The germline V gene encodes CDR1 SGHTA and CDR2 FQGNSA. CDR3: CASSLVGQPINTEAFF. Written as DNA, the CDR3 is TGTGCCAGCAGCTTAGTGGGACAGCCGATCAACACTGAAGCTTTCTTT. Using reference TRBV7-2 and TRBJ1-1 for the parts outside the CDR3, the full variable domain is GAGVSQSPSNKVTEKGKDVELRCDPISGHTALYWYRQSLGQGLEFLIYFQGNSAPDKSGLPSDRFSAERTGGSVSTLTIQRTQQEDSAVYLCASSLVGQPINTEAFFGQGTRLTVV.

At least ten counts were recorded for this clonotype. The chain carries TRBV18 and TRBJ2-1; D call uncertain. Per germline, CDR1 KGHSH and CDR2 LQKENI. This CDR3 is built from 14 residues. Trimming removed 3 bases from V and 8 bases from J, with 14 bases in between. CDR3: CASSPRTVTDEQFF. CDR3 nucleotide sequence: TGTGCCAGCTCACCGAGAACGGTCACCGATGAGCAGTTCTTC.

This chain links TRBV12-3 or TRBV12-4 with TRBJ2-6; no reliable D call. The CDR3 runs to 13 residues. The V gene lost 7 bases and the J gene lost 0 bases, with 4 bases spanning the gap. CDR3 in amino acids: CASTGSGANVLTF. As DNA, the CDR3 is TGTGCCAGCACCGGCTCTGGGGCCAACGTCCTGACTTTC.

The V call is TRBV10-3, the J call TRBJ1-4, with D unclear. CDR1 is ENHRY and CDR2 is SYGVKD in the germline V gene. V dropped 2 bases and J dropped 8 bases, with 9 bases sitting between them. The CDR3 has 13 amino acids. The CDR3 DNA reads as TGTGCCATCAGTGAGCGCGAGGGAGAAAAACTGTTTTTT. This sequence encodes CAISEREGEKLFF.

V is TRBV9 and J is TRBJ2-5; 10 nucleotides line up with TRBD1. Germline values: CDR1 SGDLS, CDR2 YYNGEE. The CDR3 runs 16 residues. V shed 0 bases and J 5 bases; nucleotides not matched to a gene: 7. CDR3 loop: CASSVGPGQGKETQYF. The CDR3 DNA reads TGTGCCAGCAGCGTAGGCCCGGGACAGGGGAAGGAGACCCAGTACTTC.

The CDR3 region is CASSKQGNTYEQYF. The CDR3 DNA is TGTGCCAGCAGTAAACAGGGTAATACCTACGAGCAGTACTTC. V and J are TRBV12-3 or TRBV12-4 and TRBJ2-7; perhaps TRBD1 as D (6 bases). Trimming took 5 bases from V and 2 from J, leaving 13 bases between them. The CDR3 consists of 14 residues.